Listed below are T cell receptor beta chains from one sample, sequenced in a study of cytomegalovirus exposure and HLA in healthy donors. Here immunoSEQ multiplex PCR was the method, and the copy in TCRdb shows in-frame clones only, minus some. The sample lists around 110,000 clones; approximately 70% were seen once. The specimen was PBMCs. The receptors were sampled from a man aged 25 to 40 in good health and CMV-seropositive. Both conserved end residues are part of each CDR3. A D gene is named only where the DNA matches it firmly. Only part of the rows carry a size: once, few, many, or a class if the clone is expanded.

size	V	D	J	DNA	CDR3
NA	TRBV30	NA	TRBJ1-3	TGTGCCTGGAGTGGGGGGCTTGGAAACACCATATATTTT	CAWSGGLGNTIYF
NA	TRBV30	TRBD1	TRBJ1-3	TGTGCCTTCAACAGGGGTAACTCTGGAAACACCATATATTTT	CAFNRGNSGNTIYF
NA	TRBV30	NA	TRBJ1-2	TGTGCCTGGAGTGTACTCGGAGGGGTGGGCTACACCTTC	CAWSVLGGVGYTF
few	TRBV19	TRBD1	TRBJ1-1	TGTGCCAGTAGTCCCTCTTTGATTCTACAGGGGACTGAAGCTTTCTTT	CASSPSLILQGTEAFF
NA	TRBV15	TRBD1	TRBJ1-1	TGTGCCACTACAACAGGGGGCTCCCCATGGGTTGGCACTGAAGCTTTCTTT	CATTTGGSPWVGTEAFF
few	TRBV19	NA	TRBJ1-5	TGTGCCAGTAGTTTCGGTGAGATGGGCAATCAGCCCCAGCATTTT	CASSFGEMGNQPQHF
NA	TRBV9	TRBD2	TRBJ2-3	TGTGCCAGCTCTCTCGGACTAGCGGGTGGAGATACGCAGTATTTT	CASSLGLAGGDTQYF
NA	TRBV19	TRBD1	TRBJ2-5	TGTGCCAGTAGTATTAGATCGGACAGGGTCCCGGACTTC	CASSIRSDRVPDF
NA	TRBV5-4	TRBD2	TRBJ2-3	TGTGCCAGCAGCTTGGGGACTAGCGGGGCTATCACAGATACGCAGTATTTT	CASSLGTSGAITDTQYF
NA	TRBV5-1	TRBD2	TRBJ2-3	TGCGCCAGCAGCTCTGGGACTAGCCAACGTTCGGATACGCAGTATTTT	CASSSGTSQRSDTQYF
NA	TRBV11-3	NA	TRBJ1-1	TGTGCCAGCAGTTCAAGGGACACGAACACTGAAGCTTTCTTT	CASSSRDTNTEAFF
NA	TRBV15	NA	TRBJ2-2	TGTGCCACCAGCAGATCACGATTTGGGAGGCGGCCCGGGGAGCTGTTTTTT	CATSRSRFGRRPGELFF
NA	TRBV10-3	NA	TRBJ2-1	TGTGCCATCAGTGAGAGGGGGACATCTGCCAGGGAGCAGTTCTTC	CAISERGTSAREQFF
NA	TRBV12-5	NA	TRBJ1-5	TGTGCTAGTGGTTTAGACGGGTCGGTATACGTTGGCAATCAGCCCCAGCATTTT	CASGLDGSVYVGNQPQHF
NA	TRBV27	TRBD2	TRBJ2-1	TGTGCCAGCAGTTTTCGGCCCCCCTTAGGGCGGGAGGGCGTTCTCCCCCCCTACAATGAGCAGTTCTTC	CASSFRPPLGREGVLPPYNEQFF
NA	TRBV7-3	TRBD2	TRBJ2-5	TGTGCCAGCAGCCAGGGACTAGCGGGGGGGCGTGAGACCCAGTACTTC	CASSQGLAGGRETQYF
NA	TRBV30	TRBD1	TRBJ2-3	TGTGCCTGGAGTGGGATGGGACAGTGGGGATCAGATACGCAGTATTTT	CAWSGMGQWGSDTQYF
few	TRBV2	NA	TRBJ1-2	TGTGCCAGAACCCCGACACAGGGAAGCGGCTACACCTTC	CARTPTQGSGYTF
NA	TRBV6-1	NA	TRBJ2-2	TGTGCCAGCAGTGGCGGGACAGAGCTGCTCACCGGGGAGCTGTTTTTT	CASSGGTELLTGELFF
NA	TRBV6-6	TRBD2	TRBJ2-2	TGTGCCAGCACGGGGAGCGGGGGGAACACCGGGGAGCTGTTTTTT	CASTGSGGNTGELFF
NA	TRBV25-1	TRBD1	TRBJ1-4	TGTGCCAGCAGCCAAAGGACAGGGGAGGTCTTTAATGAAAAACTGTTTTTT	CASSQRTGEVFNEKLFF
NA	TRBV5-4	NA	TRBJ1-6	TGTGCCAGCAGCTTTATAGGGGGTGCTAATTCACCCCTCCACTTT	CASSFIGGANSPLHF
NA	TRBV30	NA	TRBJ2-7	TGTGCCTGGAGTTCGGGGGTCCCCGAGCAGTACTTC	CAWSSGVPEQYF
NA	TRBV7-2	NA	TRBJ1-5	TGTGCCAGCAGCTTATACAGGGCTTTAAATCAGCCCCAGCATTTT	CASSLYRALNQPQHF
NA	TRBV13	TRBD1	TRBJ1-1	TGTGCCAGCAGTTCAGGGGGCGCCCTCACTGAAGCTTTCTTT	CASSSGGALTEAFF
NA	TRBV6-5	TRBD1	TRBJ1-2	TGTGCCAGCAGGCAAACAGGGGGCACCTATGGCTACACCTTC	CASRQTGGTYGYTF
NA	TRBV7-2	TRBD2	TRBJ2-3	TGTGCCAGCAGCGAGCGGGGAGATACGCAGTATTTT	CASSERGDTQYF
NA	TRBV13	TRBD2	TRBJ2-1	TGTGCCAGCAGCCCCCTCGGGACTAGCGAGGATGGTGAGCAGTTCTTC	CASSPLGTSEDGEQFF
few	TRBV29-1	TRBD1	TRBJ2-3	TGCAGCGTTGAAGAACAGGGGATGGGCACAGATACGCAGTATTTT	CSVEEQGMGTDTQYF
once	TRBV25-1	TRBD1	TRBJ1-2	TGTGCCAGCAGTGAATGGACAGGGGGCATCTATGGCTACACCTTC	CASSEWTGGIYGYTF
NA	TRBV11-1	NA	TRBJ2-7	TGTGCCAGCAGCTTCTCCCAGGGATCGTCCTACGAGCAGTACTTC	CASSFSQGSSYEQYF
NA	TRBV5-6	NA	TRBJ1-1	TGTGCCAGCAGCCCACGCGGGCCTAGGACTGAAGCTTTCTTT	CASSPRGPRTEAFF
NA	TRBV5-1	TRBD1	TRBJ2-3	TGCGCCAGCAGCGTGACAGGGGCAGATACGCAGTATTTT	CASSVTGADTQYF
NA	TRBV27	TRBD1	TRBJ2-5	TGTGCCAGCAGAAGGACAAAGACAGGGGGCTGGGAGACCCAGTACTTC	CASRRTKTGGWETQYF
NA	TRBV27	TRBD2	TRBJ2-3	TGTGCCAGCAGTCCATATCCACTTTATAGCGGGGGGGATACGCAGTATTTT	CASSPYPLYSGGDTQYF
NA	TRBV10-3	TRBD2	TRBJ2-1	TGTGCCATCAAAACTAGCGGGACCAGCTCCTACAATGAGCAGTTCTTC	CAIKTSGTSSYNEQFF
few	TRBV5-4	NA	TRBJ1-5	TGTGCCAGCAGCTTGGATGGGGGCAGACAGCCCCAGCATTTT	CASSLDGGRQPQHF
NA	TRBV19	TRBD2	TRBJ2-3	TGTGCCAGTAGTACTTCTAGCGGGGGCACAGATACGCAGTATTTT	CASSTSSGGTDTQYF
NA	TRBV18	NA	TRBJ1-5	TGTGCCAGCTCACCAGAAGGGGATCAGCCCCAGCATTTT	CASSPEGDQPQHF
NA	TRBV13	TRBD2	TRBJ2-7	TGTGCCAGCAGCTTATGGGGGGGGTTGGGGGACTACGAGCAGTACTTC	CASSLWGGLGDYEQYF
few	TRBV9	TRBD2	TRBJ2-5	TGTGCCAGCAGCGTAGCTGCGGGGGGGCAGAAAGAGACCCAGTACTTC	CASSVAAGGQKETQYF
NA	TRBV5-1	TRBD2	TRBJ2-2	TGCGCCAGCAGCTTGGGGTGGACTAGTGTGAACACCGGGGAGCTGTTTTTT	CASSLGWTSVNTGELFF
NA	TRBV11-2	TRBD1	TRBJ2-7	TGTGCCAGCAGCCCAAGGCCCCGGACAGGCGAGCAGTACTTC	CASSPRPRTGEQYF
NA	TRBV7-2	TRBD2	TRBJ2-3	TGTGCCAGCAGCAACCGACTAGCGGGAATGACAGATACGCAGTATTTT	CASSNRLAGMTDTQYF
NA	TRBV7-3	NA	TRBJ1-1	TGTGCCAGCAGCTTATTCGGGGGGCAGGACACTGAAGCTTTCTTT	CASSLFGGQDTEAFF
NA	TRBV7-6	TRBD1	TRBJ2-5	TGTGCCAGCAGCACCGGACAGGGATTAGAGACCCAGTACTTC	CASSTGQGLETQYF
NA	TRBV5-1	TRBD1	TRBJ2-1	TGCGCCAGCAGCCCACCGGGACAGGGCTACAATGAGCAGTTCTTC	CASSPPGQGYNEQFF
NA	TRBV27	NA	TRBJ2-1	TGTGCCAGCAGTTTAACCAGGGCTAATGAGCAGTTCTTC	CASSLTRANEQFF
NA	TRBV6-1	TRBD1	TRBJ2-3	TGTGCCAGCAGTGACAGGGGGCCTAGCACAGATACGCAGTATTTT	CASSDRGPSTDTQYF
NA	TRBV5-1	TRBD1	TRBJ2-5	TGCGCCAGCAGCATCCAACAGGGGCCTTCGAGGGGGGAGACCCAGTACTTC	CASSIQQGPSRGETQYF
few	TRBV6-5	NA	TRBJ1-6	TGTGCCAGCAGTTACTCGACGCGCGGGGATGGCTCACCCCTCCACTTT	CASSYSTRGDGSPLHF
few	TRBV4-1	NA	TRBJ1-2	TGCGCCAGCAGGCAATGGGTCTTCCGCGACGACGACACGTCAAACTATGGCTACACCTTC	CASRQWVFRDDDTSNYGYTF
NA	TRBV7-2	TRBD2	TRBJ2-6	TGTGCCAGCAGCTTGTGGGGGGGGTATGGGGCCAACGTCCTGACTTTC	CASSLWGGYGANVLTF
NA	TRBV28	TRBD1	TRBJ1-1	TGTGCCAGCAGGGAGGGACAGATGAACACTGAAGCTTTCTTT	CASREGQMNTEAFF